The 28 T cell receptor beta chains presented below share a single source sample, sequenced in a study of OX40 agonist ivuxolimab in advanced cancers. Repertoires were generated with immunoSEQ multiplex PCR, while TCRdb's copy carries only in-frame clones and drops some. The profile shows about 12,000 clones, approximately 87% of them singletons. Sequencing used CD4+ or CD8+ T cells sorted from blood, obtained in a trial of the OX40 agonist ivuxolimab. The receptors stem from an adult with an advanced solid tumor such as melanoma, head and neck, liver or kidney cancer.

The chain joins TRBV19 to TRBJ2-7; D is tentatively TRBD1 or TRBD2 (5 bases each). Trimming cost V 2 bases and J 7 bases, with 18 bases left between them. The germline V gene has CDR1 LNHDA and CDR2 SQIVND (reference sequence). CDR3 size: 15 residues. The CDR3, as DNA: TGTGCCAGTAGTATATTGAAGGGACCCATGGGGGAGCAGTACTTC. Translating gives CASSILKGPMGEQYF.

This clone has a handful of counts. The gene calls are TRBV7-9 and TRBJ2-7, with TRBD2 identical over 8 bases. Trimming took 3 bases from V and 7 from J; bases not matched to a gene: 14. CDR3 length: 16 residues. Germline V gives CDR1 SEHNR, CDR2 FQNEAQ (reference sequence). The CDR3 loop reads CASSLTPGTRGGEQYF. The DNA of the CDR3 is TGTGCCAGCAGCTTGACCCCCGGGACTAGGGGTGGGGAGCAGTACTTC. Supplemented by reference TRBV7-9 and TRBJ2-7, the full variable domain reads DTGVSQNPRHKITKRGQNVTFRCDPISEHNRLYWYRQTLGQGPEFLTYFQNEAQLEKSRLLSDRFSAERPKGSFSTLEIQRTEQGDSAMYLCASSLTPGTRGGEQYFGPGTRLTVT.

CDR3 region: CASSSLAGGDEQFF. The CDR3 nucleotides are TGTGCCAGCAGTTCATTAGCGGGAGGGGATGAGCAGTTCTTC. V usage is TRBV27 and J usage is TRBJ2-1; TRBD2 aligns across 11 bases. CDR1 and CDR2 (germline): MNHEY, SMNVEV (reference sequence). Trimming took 4 bases from V and 8 from J; bases not matched to a gene: 4. The CDR3 consists of 14 residues.

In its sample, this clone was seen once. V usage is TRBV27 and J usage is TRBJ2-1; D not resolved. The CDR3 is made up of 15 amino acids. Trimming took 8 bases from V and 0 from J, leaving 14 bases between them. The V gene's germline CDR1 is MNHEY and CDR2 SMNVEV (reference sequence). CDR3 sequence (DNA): TGTGCCAGCTCAAAACGGGCCCCCTCCTACAATGAGCAGTTCTTC. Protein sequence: CASSKRAPSYNEQFF.

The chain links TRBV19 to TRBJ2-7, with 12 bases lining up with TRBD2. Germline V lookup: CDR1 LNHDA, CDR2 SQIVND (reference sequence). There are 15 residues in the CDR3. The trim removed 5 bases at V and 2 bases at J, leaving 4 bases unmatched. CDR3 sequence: CASSLRLAGAYEQYF. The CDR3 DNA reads TGTGCCAGTAGTCTCCGACTAGCGGGGGCCTACGAGCAGTACTTC.

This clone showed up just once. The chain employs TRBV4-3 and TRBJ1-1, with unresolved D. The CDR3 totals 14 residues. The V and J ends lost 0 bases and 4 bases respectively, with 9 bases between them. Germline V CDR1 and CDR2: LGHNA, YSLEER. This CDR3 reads CASSQDRVSTEAFF. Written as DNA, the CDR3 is TGCGCCAGCAGCCAAGATCGGGTTTCCACTGAAGCTTTCTTT.

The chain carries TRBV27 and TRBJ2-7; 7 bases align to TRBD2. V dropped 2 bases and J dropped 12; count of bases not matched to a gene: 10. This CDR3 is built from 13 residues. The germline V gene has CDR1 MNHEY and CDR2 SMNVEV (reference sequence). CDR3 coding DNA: TGTGCCAGCAGTTTAAGTCGCGGGAGTTATAGGTACTTC. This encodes CASSLSRGSYRYF.

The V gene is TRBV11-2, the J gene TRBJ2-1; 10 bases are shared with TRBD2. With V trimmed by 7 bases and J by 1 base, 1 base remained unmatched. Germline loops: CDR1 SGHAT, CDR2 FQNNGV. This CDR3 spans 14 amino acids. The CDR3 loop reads CASKAGGSYNEQFF. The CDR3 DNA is TGTGCCAGCAAAGCGGGAGGGTCCTACAATGAGCAGTTCTTC.

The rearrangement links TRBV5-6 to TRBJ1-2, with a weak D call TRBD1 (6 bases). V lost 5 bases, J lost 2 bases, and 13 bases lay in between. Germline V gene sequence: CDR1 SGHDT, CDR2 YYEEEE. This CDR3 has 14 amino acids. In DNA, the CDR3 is TGTGCCAGCAGTCCGGGGGCGGGGAACTATGGCTACACCTTC. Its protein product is CASSPGAGNYGYTF. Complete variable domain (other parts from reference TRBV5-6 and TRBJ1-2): DAGVTQSPTHLIKTRGQQVTLRCSPKSGHDTVSWYQQALGQGPQFIFQYYEEEERQRGNFPDRFSGHQFPNYSSELNVNALLLGDSALYLCASSPGAGNYGYTFGSGTRLTVV.

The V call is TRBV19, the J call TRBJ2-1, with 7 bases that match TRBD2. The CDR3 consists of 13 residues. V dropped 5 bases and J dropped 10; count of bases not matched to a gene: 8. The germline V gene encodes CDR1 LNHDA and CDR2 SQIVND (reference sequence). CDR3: CASSLGLYGEQFF. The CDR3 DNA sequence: TGTGCCAGTAGTTTGGGACTATATGGAGAGCAGTTCTTC.

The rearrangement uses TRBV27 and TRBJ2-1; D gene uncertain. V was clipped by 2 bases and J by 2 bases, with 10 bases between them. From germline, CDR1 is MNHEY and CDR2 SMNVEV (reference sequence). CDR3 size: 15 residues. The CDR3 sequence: CASSLEGRTYNEQFF. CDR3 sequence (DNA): TGTGCCAGCAGTTTAGAAGGCAGGACCTACAATGAGCAGTTCTTC.

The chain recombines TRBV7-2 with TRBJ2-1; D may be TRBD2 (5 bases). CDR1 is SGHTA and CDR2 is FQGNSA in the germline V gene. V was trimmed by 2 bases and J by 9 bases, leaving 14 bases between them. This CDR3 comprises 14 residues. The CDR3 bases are TGTGCCAGCAGCTTAAAACTAGTAAGTACTGAGCAGTTCTTC. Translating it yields CASSLKLVSTEQFF.

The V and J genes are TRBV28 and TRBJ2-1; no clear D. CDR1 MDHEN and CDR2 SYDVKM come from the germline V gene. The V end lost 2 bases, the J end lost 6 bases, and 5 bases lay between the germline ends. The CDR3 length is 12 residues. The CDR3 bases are TGTGCCAGCAGTTTAATCCTCAATGAGCAGTTCTTC. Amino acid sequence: CASSLILNEQFF.

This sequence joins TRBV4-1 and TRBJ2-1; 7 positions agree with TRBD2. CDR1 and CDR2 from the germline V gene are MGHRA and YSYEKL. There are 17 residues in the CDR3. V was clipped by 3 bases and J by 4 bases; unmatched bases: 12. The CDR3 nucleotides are TGCGCCAGCAGCCACACCTCGAGTAGCGGGTCTTACAATGAGCAGTTCTTC. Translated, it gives CASSHTSSSGSYNEQFF.

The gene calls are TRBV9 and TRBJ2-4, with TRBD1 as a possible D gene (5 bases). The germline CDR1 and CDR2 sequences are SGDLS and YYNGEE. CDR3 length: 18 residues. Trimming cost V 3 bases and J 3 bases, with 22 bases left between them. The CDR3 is CASSEVAAGLNGKNIQYF. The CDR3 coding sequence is TGTGCCAGCAGCGAAGTTGCGGCAGGGCTTAATGGCAAAAACATTCAGTACTTC.

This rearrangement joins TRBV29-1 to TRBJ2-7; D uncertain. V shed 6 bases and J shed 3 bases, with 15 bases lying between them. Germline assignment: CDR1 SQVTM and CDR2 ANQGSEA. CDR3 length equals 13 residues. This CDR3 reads CSVGGGVGYEQYF. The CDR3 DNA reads TGCAGCGTGGGCGGCGGTGTTGGCTACGAGCAGTACTTC.

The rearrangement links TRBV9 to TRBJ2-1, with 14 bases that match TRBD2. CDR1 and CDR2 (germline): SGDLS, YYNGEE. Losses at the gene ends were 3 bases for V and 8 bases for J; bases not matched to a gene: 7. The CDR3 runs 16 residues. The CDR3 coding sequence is TGTGCCAGCAGCGCCCAGGGACTAGCGGGAGTCTATGAGCAGTTCTTC. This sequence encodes CASSAQGLAGVYEQFF. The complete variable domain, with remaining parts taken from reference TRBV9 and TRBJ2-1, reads DSGVTQTPKHLITATGQRVTLRCSPRSGDLSVYWYQQSLDQGLQFLIQYYNGEERAKGNILERFSAQQFPDLHSELNLSSLELGDSALYFCASSAQGLAGVYEQFFGPGTRLTVL.

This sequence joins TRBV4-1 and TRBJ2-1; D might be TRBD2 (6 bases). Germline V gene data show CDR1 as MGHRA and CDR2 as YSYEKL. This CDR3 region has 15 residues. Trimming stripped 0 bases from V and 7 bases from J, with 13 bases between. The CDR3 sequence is CASSQDKGRLNEQFF. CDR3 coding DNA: TGCGCCAGCAGCCAAGATAAGGGGAGGCTGAATGAGCAGTTCTTC.

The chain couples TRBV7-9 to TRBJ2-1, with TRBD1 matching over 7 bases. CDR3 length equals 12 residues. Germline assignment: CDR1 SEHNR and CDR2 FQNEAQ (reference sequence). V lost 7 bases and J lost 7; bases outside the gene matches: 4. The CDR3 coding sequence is TGTGCCAGCACCCAGGGGGATAATGAGCAGTTCTTC. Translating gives CASTQGDNEQFF.

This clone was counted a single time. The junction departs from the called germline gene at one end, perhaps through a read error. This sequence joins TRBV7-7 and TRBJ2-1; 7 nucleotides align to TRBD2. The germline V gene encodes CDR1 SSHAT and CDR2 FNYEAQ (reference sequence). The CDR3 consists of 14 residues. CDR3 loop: CASSSLSGDDEQFF. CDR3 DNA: TGTGCTAGCAGCTCCCTAAGCGGGGATGATGAGCAGTTCTTC.

Written as DNA, the CDR3 is TGTGCCAGCACCCAGACAGAGAACACTGAAGCTTTCTTT. Protein sequence: CASTQTENTEAFF. The chain links TRBV6-5 to TRBJ1-1; maybe TRBD1 (5 bases). CDR3 size: 13 residues. Trimming cost V 7 bases and J 1 base, with 10 bases left between them. CDR1 MNHEY and CDR2 SVGAGI come from the germline V gene.

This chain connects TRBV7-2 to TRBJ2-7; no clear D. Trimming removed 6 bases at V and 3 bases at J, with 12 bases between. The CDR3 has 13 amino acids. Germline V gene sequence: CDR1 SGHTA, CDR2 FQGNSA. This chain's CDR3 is CASSIRPDYEQYF. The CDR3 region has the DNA TGTGCCAGCAGTATACGACCCGACTACGAGCAGTACTTC.

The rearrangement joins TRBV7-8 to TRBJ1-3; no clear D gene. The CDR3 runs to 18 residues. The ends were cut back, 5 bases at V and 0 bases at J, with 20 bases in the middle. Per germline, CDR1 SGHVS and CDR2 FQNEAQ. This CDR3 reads CASSHVPTVYPSGNTIYF. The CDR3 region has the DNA TGTGCCAGCAGCCACGTCCCGACCGTCTATCCCTCTGGAAACACCATATATTTT.

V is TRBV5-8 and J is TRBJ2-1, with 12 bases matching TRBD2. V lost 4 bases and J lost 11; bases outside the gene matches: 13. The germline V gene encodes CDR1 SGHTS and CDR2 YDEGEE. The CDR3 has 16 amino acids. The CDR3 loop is CASSPGLAGPARKQFF. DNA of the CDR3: TGTGCCAGCAGCCCCGGACTAGCGGGGCCCGCGAGGAAGCAGTTCTTC. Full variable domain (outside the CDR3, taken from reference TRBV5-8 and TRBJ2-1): EAGVTQSPTHLIKTRGQQATLRCSPISGHTSVYWYQQALGLGLQFLLWYDEGEERNRGNFPPRFSGRQFPNYSSELNVNALELEDSALYLCASSPGLAGPARKQFFGPGTRLTVL.

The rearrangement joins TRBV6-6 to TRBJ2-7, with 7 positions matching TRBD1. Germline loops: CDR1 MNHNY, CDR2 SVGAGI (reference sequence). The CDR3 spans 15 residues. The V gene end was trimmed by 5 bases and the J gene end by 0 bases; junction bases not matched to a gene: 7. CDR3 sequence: CASSDMTGFSYEQYF. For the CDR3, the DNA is TGTGCCAGCAGTGACATGACAGGGTTCTCCTACGAGCAGTACTTC.

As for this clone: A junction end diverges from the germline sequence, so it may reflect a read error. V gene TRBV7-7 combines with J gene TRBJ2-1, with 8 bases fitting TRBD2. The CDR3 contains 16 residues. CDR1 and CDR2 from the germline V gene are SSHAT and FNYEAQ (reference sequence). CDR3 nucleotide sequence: TGTGCTAGCAGCTTAGGGGCGGGAGGTCCCTACAATGAGCAGTTCTTC. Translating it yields CASSLGAGGPYNEQFF.

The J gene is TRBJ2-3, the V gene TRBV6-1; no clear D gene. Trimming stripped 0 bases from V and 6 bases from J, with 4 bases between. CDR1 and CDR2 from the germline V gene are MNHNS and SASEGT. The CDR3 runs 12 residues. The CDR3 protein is CASSEAMDTQYF. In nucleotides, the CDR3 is TGTGCCAGCAGTGAAGCGATGGATACGCAGTATTTT.

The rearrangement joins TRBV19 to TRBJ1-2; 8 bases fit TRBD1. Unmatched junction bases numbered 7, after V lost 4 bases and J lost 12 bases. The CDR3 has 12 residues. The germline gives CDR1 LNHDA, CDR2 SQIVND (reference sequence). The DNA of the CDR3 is TGTGCCAGTAGTAGGGGGACAGGTCTGGACACCTTC. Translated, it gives CASSRGTGLDTF.